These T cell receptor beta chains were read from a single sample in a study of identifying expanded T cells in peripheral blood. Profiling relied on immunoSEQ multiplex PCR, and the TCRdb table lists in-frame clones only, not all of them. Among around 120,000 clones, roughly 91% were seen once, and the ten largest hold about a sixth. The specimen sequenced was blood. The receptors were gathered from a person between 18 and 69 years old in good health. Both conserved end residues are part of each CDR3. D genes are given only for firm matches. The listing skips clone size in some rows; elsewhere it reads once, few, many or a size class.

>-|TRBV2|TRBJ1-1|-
CASSEYLSRQNTEAFF
TGTGCCAGCAGTGAATACTTGAGCCGGCAGAACACTGAAGCTTTCTTT
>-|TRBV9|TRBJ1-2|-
CASSPLLDRYYGYTF
TGTGCCAGCAGCCCACTTTTGGACAGATACTATGGCTACACCTTC
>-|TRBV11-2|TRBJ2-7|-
CASSLETSGTLYEQYF
TGTGCCAGCAGCTTAGAGACATCCGGGACCCTCTACGAGCAGTACTTC
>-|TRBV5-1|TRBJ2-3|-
CASSLEGRDTQYF
TGCGCCAGCAGCTTGGAGGGGCGGGATACGCAGTATTTT
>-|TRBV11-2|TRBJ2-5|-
CASSLARARETQYF
TGTGCCAGCAGCTTAGCTAGGGCGCGGGAGACCCAGTACTTC
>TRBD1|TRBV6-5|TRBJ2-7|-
CASSHGGTGGYEQYF
TGTGCCAGCAGCCATGGAGGGACAGGGGGCTACGAGCAGTACTTC
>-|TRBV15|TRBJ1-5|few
CATSMTGPHQPQHF
TGTGCCACCAGCATGACAGGTCCCCATCAGCCCCAGCATTTT
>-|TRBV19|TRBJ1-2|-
CASTILGGHGYTF
TGTGCCAGTACCATCCTGGGGGGTCATGGCTACACCTTC
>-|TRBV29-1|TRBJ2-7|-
CSVEGIVGAGSYEQYF
TGCAGCGTTGAAGGGATTGTGGGGGCGGGCTCCTACGAGCAGTACTTC
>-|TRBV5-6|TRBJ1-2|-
CASSLAPGAMGGYTF
TGTGCCAGCAGCTTGGCCCCGGGGGCAATGGGGGGCTACACCTTC
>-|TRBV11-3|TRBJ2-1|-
CASSLGLSSVSEQFF
TGTGCCAGCAGCTTGGGACTCTCCTCGGTGAGTGAGCAGTTCTTC
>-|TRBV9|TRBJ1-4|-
CASSVTGGVGNEKLFF
TGTGCCAGCAGCGTAACTGGAGGGGTTGGTAATGAAAAACTGTTTTTT
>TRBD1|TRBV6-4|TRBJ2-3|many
CASSDSGTGGADTQYF
TGTGCCAGCAGTGACTCTGGGACAGGGGGGGCAGATACGCAGTATTTT
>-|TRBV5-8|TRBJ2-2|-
CASSPGQTGELFF
TGTGCCAGCAGCCCCGGCCAAACCGGGGAGCTGTTTTTT
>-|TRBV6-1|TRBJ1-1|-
CASSERQVLEAFF
TGTGCCAGCAGTGAACGGCAGGTCTTAGAAGCTTTCTTT
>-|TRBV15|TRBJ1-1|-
CATSAGWTEAFF
TGTGCCACCAGCGCGGGTTGGACTGAAGCTTTCTTT
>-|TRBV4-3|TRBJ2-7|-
CASSQTQGPSYEQYF
TGCGCCAGCAGCCAAACACAGGGCCCAAGCTACGAGCAGTACTTC
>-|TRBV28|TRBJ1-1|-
CASSLGQEAFF
TGTGCCAGCAGTTTGGGCCAGGAAGCTTTCTTT
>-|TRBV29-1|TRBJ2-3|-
CSVVVSSSTDTQYF
TGCAGCGTTGTGGTCAGCTCTAGCACAGATACGCAGTATTTT
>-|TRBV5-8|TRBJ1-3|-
CASSPVVASSGNTIYF
TGTGCCAGCAGCCCCGTCGTAGCTAGCTCTGGAAACACCATATATTTT
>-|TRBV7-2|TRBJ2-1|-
CASSRENYNEQFF
TGTGCCAGCAGCCGCGAAAACTACAATGAGCAGTTCTTC
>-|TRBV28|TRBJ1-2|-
CASSLAGGYTF
TGTGCCAGCAGCTTAGCAGGTGGCTACACCTTC
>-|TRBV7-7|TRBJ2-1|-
CASSINAGASYNEQFF
TGTGCCAGCTCAATCAATGCGGGGGCCTCCTACAATGAGCAGTTCTTC
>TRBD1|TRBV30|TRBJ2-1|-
CAWSVLGQGINEQFF
TGTGCCTGGAGTGTACTGGGACAGGGAATTAATGAGCAGTTCTTC
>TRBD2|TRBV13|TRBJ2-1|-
CASSLGLLAGGPPEEQFF
TGTGCCAGCAGCTTAGGCCTTCTAGCGGGGGGGCCCCCAGAAGAGCAGTTCTTC
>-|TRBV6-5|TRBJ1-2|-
CASSYSSVLSYGYTF
TGTGCCAGCAGTTACTCTTCGGTATTGAGCTATGGCTACACCTTC